What follows are 18 T cell receptor beta chains derived from one specimen sequenced in a study of control samples from healthy donors and cancer patients. The repertoire was sequenced with immunoSEQ multiplex PCR; TCRdb's copy has only in-frame clones and lacks some. The table includes fewer than 200,000 clones, over 85% detected once. Specimen: blood. The receptors shown here come from a young man in good health.

The rearrangement joins TRBV11-2 to TRBJ2-2, with D hard to call. The V and J ends lost 5 bases and 7 bases respectively, with 11 bases between them. This CDR3 is built from 13 residues. The germline CDR1 and CDR2 sequences are SGHAT and FQNNGV. The CDR3 region has the DNA TGTGCCAGCAGCCCAACCCCACTCGGGGAGCTGTTTTTT. This translates into CASSPTPLGELFF.

The rearrangement uses TRBV15 and TRBJ1-3; unclear D gene. The CDR3 has 17 residues. Germline V CDR1 and CDR2: LNHNV, YYDKDF (reference sequence). V was pared by 0 bases and J by 0 bases, with 12 bases between. The CDR3 coding sequence is TGTGCCACCAGCAGAGATCCGGGGTCCTACTCTGGAAACACCATATATTTT. Protein: CATSRDPGSYSGNTIYF.

V is TRBV19 and J is TRBJ2-7; D unclear. Germline lookup yields CDR1 LNHDA and CDR2 SQIVND (reference sequence). V was clipped by 2 bases and J by 5 bases, with 10 bases between them. The CDR3 sequence is 13 residues long. For the CDR3, the DNA is TGTGCCAGTAGTATACCAGGCGCGGACGAGCAGTACTTC. Amino acid sequence: CASSIPGADEQYF.

V gene TRBV7-2 combines with J gene TRBJ1-3; no definite D call. The CDR3 consists of 15 residues. Germline CDR1 and CDR2: SGHTA and FQGNSA. Trimming pared 7 bases from V and 3 bases from J, leaving 16 bases between. CDR3 in amino acids: CASTPDGQVGNTIYF. In DNA form, the CDR3 reads TGTGCCAGCACCCCAGACGGGCAGGTTGGAAACACCATATATTTT.

The CDR3 nucleotides read TGTGCCTGGACATCAGGCGGCTCCTACAATGAGCAGTTCTTC. Translation gives CAWTSGGSYNEQFF. This chain connects TRBV30 to TRBJ2-1; D remains unclear. From germline, CDR1 is GTSNPN and CDR2 SVGIG (reference sequence). The CDR3 contains 14 residues. The ends were cut back, 4 bases at V and 0 bases at J, with 10 bases in the middle.

J is TRBJ1-2 and V is TRBV5-4; D gene uncertain. Looked up from germline, CDR1 is SGHNT and CDR2 is YYREEE (reference sequence). The ends were cut back, 5 bases at V and 3 bases at J, with 11 bases in the middle. This CDR3 has 13 residues. The CDR3 reads CASRSGGDYGYTF. In nucleotides, the CDR3 is TGTGCCAGCAGATCCGGTGGGGACTATGGCTACACCTTC.

The chain uses TRBV12-3 or TRBV12-4 and TRBJ2-5; D not certain. V was cut by 6 bases and J by 3 bases, with 11 bases left in between. The CDR3 covers 13 residues. In DNA form, the CDR3 reads TGTGCCAGCAGACGGACGGCCAAAGAGACCCAGTACTTC. Its protein is CASRRTAKETQYF.

This chain connects TRBV3-1 (or the pseudogene TRBV3-2) to TRBJ2-7; D is unresolved. This CDR3 spans 13 amino acids. Germline V gives CDR1 LGHDT, CDR2 YNNKEL (reference sequence). V lost 5 bases to trimming and J lost 2 bases, with 10 bases between them. This chain's CDR3 is CASSSTETYEQYF. The CDR3 nucleotides read TGTGCCAGCAGCTCTACGGAGACCTACGAGCAGTACTTC.

The chain is built from TRBV18 and TRBJ1-4; D is perhaps TRBD1 (5 bases). Germline CDR1 is KGHSH and CDR2 is LQKENI. The CDR3 totals 15 residues. Trimming took 3 bases from V and 0 from J, leaving 8 bases between them. The CDR3 bases are TGTGCCAGCTCACCCCCACAGGCAACTAATGAAAAACTGTTTTTT. Translating it yields CASSPPQATNEKLFF.

The chain carries TRBV5-1 and TRBJ2-1; D tentatively reads TRBD1 or TRBD2 (5 bases each). CDR3 length equals 16 residues. Deletions cut 0 bases from V and 6 bases from J, with 16 bases between. Germline assignment: CDR1 SGHRS and CDR2 YFSETQ. The CDR3 DNA follows: TGCGCCAGCAGCTTGGTCGGCAGGGTGGGGACCAATGAGCAGTTCTTC. This codes for CASSLVGRVGTNEQFF.

The CDR3 coding sequence is TGTGCCAGCAGCTTCGGGCAGGGAAAAAACTATGGCTACACCTTC. It is translated as CASSFGQGKNYGYTF. The rearrangement joins TRBV7-2 to TRBJ1-2; D might be TRBD1 (5 bases). This CDR3 region has 15 residues. The V gene lost 3 bases and the J gene lost 2 bases, with 13 bases spanning the gap. The germline gives CDR1 SGHTA, CDR2 FQGNSA.

The chain joins TRBV19 to TRBJ1-3; D ambiguous. The V end was cut by 3 bases, the J end by 11 bases, with 14 bases between. CDR1 and CDR2 (germline): LNHDA, SQIVND (reference sequence). The CDR3 spans 13 residues. The CDR3 region has the DNA TGTGCCAGTAGTATCGGAAGGGAAGATCCCATATATTTT. It translates to CASSIGREDPIYF.

This clone was detected only once. The genes are TRBV7-2 and TRBJ1-2; possible D gene TRBD1, 5 bases. Trimming stripped 2 bases from V and 4 bases from J, with 5 bases between. CDR3 size: 12 residues. Germline V gene lookup returns CDR1 SGHTA and CDR2 FQGNSA. CDR3 nucleotides: TGTGCCAGCAGCTTAAGGGGCTATGGCTACACCTTC. Its translation: CASSLRGYGYTF.

The chain combines TRBV18 with TRBJ1-1; D not certain. This CDR3 has 13 amino acids. Trimming pared 5 bases from V and 3 bases from J, leaving 10 bases between. Germline values: CDR1 KGHSH, CDR2 LQKENI. The CDR3 loop reads CASSEGQDTEAFF. In DNA form, the CDR3 reads TGTGCCAGCTCAGAAGGGCAGGACACTGAAGCTTTCTTT.

This rearrangement joins TRBV7-9 to TRBJ1-6; D ambiguous. Germline-derived CDR1 and CDR2 are SEHNR and FQNEAQ (reference sequence). V lost 2 bases and J 8 bases, leaving 4 bases between the germline ends. The length of the CDR3 is 12 residues. This chain's CDR3 is CASSLPHSPLHF. CDR3 in DNA: TGTGCCAGCAGCTTACCCCATTCACCCCTCCACTTT.

The rearrangement uses TRBV7-9 and TRBJ2-7, with 8 bases identical to TRBD1. This CDR3 region has 14 residues. Germline CDR1 and CDR2: SEHNR and FQNEAQ (reference sequence). Unmatched junction bases numbered 3, after V lost 5 bases and J lost 0 bases. CDR3 nucleotides: TGTGCCAGCAGCCTTACAGGGGGCTCCTACGAGCAGTACTTC. Translating gives CASSLTGGSYEQYF.

This clone has just one count. The rearrangement joins TRBV6-2 or TRBV6-3 to TRBJ1-1, with D perhaps matching TRBD1 (5 bases). This CDR3 is built from 13 residues. V was pared by 6 bases and J by 10 bases, with 18 bases between. Germline CDR1 is MNHEY and CDR2 is SVGEGT. The CDR3 sequence is CASSNRDFRSAFF. For the CDR3, the DNA is TGTGCCAGCAGCAACCGGGACTTTCGGTCAGCTTTCTTT.

This chain connects TRBV28 to TRBJ1-2, with D unresolved. The CDR3 covers 12 residues. Germline V gene lookup returns CDR1 MDHEN and CDR2 SYDVKM. With 3 bases removed from V and 5 bases from J, the gap between germline ends came to 7 bases. CDR3 residues: CASSLDGYGYTF. CDR3 DNA: TGTGCCAGCAGTTTGGACGGGTATGGCTACACCTTC.